This T cell receptor (beta chain) was sequenced during a study of blood T cell repertoires in COVID-19. Produced via immunoSEQ multiplex PCR; TCRdb's table is partial and in-frame only. The repertoire has roughly 240,000 clones, roughly 85% of them found once; the top ten carry less than 4%. V dropped 6 bases and J dropped 7 bases, with 13 bases sitting between them. The CDR3 loop spans 14 amino acids. The germline gives CDR1 MDHEN, CDR2 SYDVKM. The J gene is TRBJ1-6, the V gene TRBV28; TRBD1 is a possible D gene (5 bases). The sequence was collected from a woman between 40 and 50 years old who had been exposed to COVID-19. The sequencing sample was made of PBMCs or T cells enriched from blood (not recorded which). In nucleotides, the CDR3 is TGTGCCAGCAGCGTGGGGGGGGAGAATTCACCCCTCCACTTT. Protein: CASSVGGENSPLHF.